This TCR beta chain was retrieved from a study of T cell changes during pregnancy in multiple sclerosis. From germline, CDR1 is SGHAT and CDR2 FQNNGV. This CDR3 comprises 12 residues. V was clipped by 0 bases and J by 4 bases, with 3 bases between them. Some clones are missing from TCRdb's copy, which holds only in-frame ones; the method was immunoSEQ multiplex PCR. The sample contains nearly 70,000 clones, approximately 90% of which appear only once. This rearrangement joins TRBV11-2 to TRBJ1-2; D ambiguous. This receptor was taken from a female donor in good health, enrolled as a control in a pregnancy study. The material was peripheral blood, obtained in the second trimester of pregnancy. The CDR3 loop is CASSLDRYGYTF. DNA for the CDR3: TGTGCCAGCAGCTTAGACCGCTATGGCTACACCTTC.